The 2 T cell receptor beta chains listed next were all sequenced from one sample in a study of blood T cell repertoires in COVID-19. The table came from immunoSEQ multiplex PCR; TCRdb's copy has only in-frame clones and leaves some out. The table includes around 190,000 clones, roughly 83% detected once. Specimen: peripheral blood. Receptors were obtained from a human donor in a cohort sampled during active COVID-19.

The chain links TRBV20-1 to TRBJ1-2; D uncertain. CDR3 length equals 10 residues. The V end lost 6 bases, the J end lost 2 bases, and 4 bases lay between the germline ends. Germline assignment: CDR1 DFQATT and CDR2 SNEGSKA (reference sequence). The CDR3 DNA is TGCAGTGCCTTCAACTATGGCTACACCTTC. Translating it yields CSAFNYGYTF.

The rearrangement links TRBV11-3 to TRBJ2-7; 8 nucleotides line up with TRBD1. This CDR3 contains 15 residues. The V gene's germline CDR1 is SGHNT and CDR2 YENEEA. J was trimmed by 2 bases and V by 2 bases; bases with no gene match: 5. CDR3 coding DNA: TGTGCCAGCAGCTTAAGACAGGGGAGACCCTACGAGCAGTACTTC. This encodes CASSLRQGRPYEQYF. Full variable domain (remainder filled in from reference TRBV11-3 and TRBJ2-7): EAGVVQSPRYKIIEKKQPVAFWCNPISGHNTLYWYLQNLGQGPELLIRYENEEAVDDSQLPKDRFSAERLKGVDSTLKIQPAELGDSAVYLCASSLRQGRPYEQYFGPGTRLTVT.